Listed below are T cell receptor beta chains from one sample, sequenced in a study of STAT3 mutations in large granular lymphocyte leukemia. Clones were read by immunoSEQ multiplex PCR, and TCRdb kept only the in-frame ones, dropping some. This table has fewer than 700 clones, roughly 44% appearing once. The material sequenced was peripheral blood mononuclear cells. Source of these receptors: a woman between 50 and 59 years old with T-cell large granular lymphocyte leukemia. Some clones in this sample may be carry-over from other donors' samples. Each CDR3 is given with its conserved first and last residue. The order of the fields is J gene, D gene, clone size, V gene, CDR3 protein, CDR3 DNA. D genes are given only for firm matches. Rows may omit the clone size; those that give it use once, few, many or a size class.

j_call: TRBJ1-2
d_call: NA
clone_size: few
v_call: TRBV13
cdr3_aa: CASSLGSGGYGYTF
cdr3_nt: TGTGCCAGCAGCTTAGGTAGCGGGGGTTATGGCTACACCTTC

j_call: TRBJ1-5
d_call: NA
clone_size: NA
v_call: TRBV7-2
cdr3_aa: CASSLPLGGENNQPQHF
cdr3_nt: TGTGCCAGCAGCCTTCCTTTGGGAGGGGAGAACAATCAGCCCCAGCATTTT

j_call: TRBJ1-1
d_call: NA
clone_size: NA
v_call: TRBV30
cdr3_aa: CAWSVWGVPHEAFF
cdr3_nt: TGTGCCTGGAGTGTATGGGGGGTGCCCCATGAAGCTTTCTTT

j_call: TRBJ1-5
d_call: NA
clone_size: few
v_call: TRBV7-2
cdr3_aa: CASSLGRGPQHF
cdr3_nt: TGTGCCAGCAGCTTGGGCAGGGGCCCCCAGCATTTT

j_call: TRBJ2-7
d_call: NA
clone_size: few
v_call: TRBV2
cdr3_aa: CASSRESGYEQYF
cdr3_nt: TGTGCCAGCAGTCGGGAGTCAGGCTACGAGCAGTACTTC

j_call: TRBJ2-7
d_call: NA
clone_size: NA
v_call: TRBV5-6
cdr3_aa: CASSLTLPSYEQYF
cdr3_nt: TGTGCCAGCAGCTTGACTTTACCCTCCTACGAGCAGTACTTC

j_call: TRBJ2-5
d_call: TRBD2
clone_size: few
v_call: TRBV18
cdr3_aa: CASSRLAGVQETQYF
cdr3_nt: TGTGCCAGCTCACGACTAGCGGGAGTTCAAGAGACCCAGTACTTC

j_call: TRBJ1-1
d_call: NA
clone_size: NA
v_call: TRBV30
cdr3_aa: CAWSEGNTEAFF
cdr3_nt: TGTGCCTGGAGTGAAGGGAACACTGAAGCTTTCTTT

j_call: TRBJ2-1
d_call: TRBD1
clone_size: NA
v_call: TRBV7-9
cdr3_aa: CASSLGQGARGGSNEQFF
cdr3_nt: TGTGCCAGCAGCTTAGGACAGGGGGCGAGGGGAGGTAGCAATGAGCAGTTCTTC

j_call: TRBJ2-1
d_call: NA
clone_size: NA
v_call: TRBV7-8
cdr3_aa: CASRQDWYNEQFF
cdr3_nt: TGTGCCAGCAGACAGGATTGGTACAATGAGCAGTTCTTC

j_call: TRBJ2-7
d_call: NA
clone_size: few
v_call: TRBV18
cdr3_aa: CASSPRQDYEQYF
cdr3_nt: TGTGCCAGCTCACCACGACAGGACTACGAGCAGTACTTC

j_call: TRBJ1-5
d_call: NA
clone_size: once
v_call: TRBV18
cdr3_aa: CASSPNSRDSNQPQHF
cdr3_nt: TGTGCCAGCTCACCTAACAGTCGGGATAGCAATCAGCCCCAGCATTTT

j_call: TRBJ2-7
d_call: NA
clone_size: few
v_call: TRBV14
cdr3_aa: CASSQASYEQYF
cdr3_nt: TGTGCCAGCAGCCAAGCCTCCTACGAGCAGTACTTC

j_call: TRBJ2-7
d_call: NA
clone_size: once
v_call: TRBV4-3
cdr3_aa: CASSPGGVFDYEQYF
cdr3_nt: TGCGCCAGCAGCCCCGGAGGCGTATTCGACTACGAGCAGTACTTC

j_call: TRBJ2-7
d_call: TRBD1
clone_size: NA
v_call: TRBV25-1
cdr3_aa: CASGGQRGVYEQYF
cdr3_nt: TGTGCCAGCGGGGGACAGAGAGGGGTGTACGAGCAGTACTTC

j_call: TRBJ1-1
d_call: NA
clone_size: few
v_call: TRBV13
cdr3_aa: CASKSLNTEAFF
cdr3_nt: TGTGCCAGCAAGTCTCTTAACACTGAAGCTTTCTTT

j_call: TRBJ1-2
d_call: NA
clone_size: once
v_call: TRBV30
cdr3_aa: CAWSSLRTAHGYTF
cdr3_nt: TGTGCCTGGAGTTCCCTTAGGACAGCGCATGGCTACACCTTC

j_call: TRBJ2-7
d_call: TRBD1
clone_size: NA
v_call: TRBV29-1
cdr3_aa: CSVETGYEQYF
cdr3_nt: TGCAGCGTGGAGACAGGGTACGAGCAGTACTTC

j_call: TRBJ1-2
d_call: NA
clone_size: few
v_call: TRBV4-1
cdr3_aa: CASSQDGYGYTF
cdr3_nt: TGCGCCAGCAGCCAAGACGGCTATGGCTACACCTTC

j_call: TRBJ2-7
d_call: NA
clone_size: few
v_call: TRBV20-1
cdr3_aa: CSARGSGEQYF
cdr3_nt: TGCAGTGCTAGGGGGAGCGGAGAGCAGTACTTC

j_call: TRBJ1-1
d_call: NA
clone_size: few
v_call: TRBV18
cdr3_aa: CASLPESWNTEAFF
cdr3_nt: TGTGCCAGCTTGCCGGAGTCCTGGAACACTGAAGCTTTCTTT

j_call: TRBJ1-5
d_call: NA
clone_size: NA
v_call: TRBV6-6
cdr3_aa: CASDTANSGQPQHF
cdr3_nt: TGTGCCAGCGACACAGCAAATTCAGGTCAGCCCCAGCATTTT

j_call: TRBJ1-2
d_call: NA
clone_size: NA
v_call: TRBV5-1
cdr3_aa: CASSHGVYGYTF
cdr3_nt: TGCGCCAGCAGCCACGGGGTCTATGGCTACACCTTC

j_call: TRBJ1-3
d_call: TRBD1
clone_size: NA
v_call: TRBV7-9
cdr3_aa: CASSTDEDDRDVHGNTIYF
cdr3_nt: TGTGCCAGCAGCACAGACGAAGATGACAGGGACGTTCATGGAAACACCATATATTTT

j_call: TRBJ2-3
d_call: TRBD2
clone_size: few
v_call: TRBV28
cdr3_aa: CASSTPYGLAGGSTDTQYF
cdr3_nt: TGTGCCAGCAGTACGCCGTATGGACTAGCGGGAGGGAGCACAGATACGCAGTATTTT

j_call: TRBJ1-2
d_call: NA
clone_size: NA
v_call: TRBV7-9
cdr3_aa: CASSSGYGYTF
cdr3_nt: TGTGCCAGCAGCTCGGGCTATGGCTACACCTTC

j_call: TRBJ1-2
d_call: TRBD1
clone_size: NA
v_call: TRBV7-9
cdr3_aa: CASSPAGTGFGYGYTF
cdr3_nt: TGTGCCAGCAGCCCGGCTGGGACAGGGTTTGGCTATGGCTACACCTTC

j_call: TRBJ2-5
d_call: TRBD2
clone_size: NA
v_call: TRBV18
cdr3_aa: CASSPRLAGFQETQYF
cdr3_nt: TGTGCCAGCTCCCCGAGACTAGCGGGTTTCCAAGAGACCCAGTACTTC

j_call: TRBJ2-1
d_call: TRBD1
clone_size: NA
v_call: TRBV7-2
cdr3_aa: CASSFKQGAGDEQFF
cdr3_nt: TGTGCCAGCAGCTTCAAACAGGGGGCTGGAGATGAGCAGTTCTTC

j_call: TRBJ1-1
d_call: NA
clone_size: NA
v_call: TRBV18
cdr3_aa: CASSPRQAEAFF
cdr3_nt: TGTGCCAGCTCACCAAGGCAGGCTGAAGCTTTCTTT

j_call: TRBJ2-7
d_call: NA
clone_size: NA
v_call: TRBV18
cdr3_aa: CASSPEGQSSEQYF
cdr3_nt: TGTGCCAGCTCACCAGAGGGCCAGAGCTCCGAGCAGTACTTC

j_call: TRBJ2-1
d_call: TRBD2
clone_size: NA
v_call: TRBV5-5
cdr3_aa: CASSDLAGMLGRQFF
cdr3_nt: TGTGCCAGCAGCGACCTAGCGGGTATGCTCGGTCGGCAGTTCTTC

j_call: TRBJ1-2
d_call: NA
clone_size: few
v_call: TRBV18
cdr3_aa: CASSPPARGYGYTF
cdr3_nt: TGTGCCAGCTCACCACCGGCGAGGGGCTATGGCTACACCTTC

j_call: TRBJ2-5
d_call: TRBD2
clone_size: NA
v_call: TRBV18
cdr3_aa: CASSSSLSREGTQYF
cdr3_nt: TGTGCCAGCTCATCCTCCTTGTCCCGGGAGGGGACCCAGTACTTC

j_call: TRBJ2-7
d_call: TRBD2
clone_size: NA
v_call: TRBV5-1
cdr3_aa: CASSLAVREVYEQYF
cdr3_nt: TGCGCCAGCAGCTTGGCCGTGCGGGAGGTCTACGAGCAGTACTTC

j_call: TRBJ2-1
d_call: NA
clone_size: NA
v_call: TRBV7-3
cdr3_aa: CASSYLGDEQFF
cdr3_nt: TGTGCCAGCAGCTACCTAGGAGATGAGCAGTTCTTC

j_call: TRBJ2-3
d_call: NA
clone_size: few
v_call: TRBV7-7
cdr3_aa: CASSPSEGRPDTQYF
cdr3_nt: TGTGCTAGCAGCCCGTCGGAGGGCCGTCCAGATACGCAGTATTTT

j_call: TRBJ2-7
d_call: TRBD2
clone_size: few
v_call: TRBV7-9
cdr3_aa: CASSRGGRFYEQYF
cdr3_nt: TGTGCCAGCAGCCGGGGCGGGAGGTTCTACGAGCAGTACTTC

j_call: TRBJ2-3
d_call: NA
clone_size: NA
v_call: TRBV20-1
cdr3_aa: CSAPDVDTQYF
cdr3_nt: TGCAGTGCCCCGGACGTGGATACGCAGTATTTT

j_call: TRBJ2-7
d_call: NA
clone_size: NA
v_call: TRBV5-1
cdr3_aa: CASSGSSYEQYF
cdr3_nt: TGCGCCAGCAGTGGATCCTCCTACGAGCAGTACTTC

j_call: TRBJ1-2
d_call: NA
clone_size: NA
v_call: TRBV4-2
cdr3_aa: CASSSSGGNYGYTF
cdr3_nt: TGTGCCAGCAGCTCTTCGGGAGGGAACTATGGCTACACCTTC

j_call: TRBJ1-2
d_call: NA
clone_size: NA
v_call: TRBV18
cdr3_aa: CASSSGTSSNYGYTF
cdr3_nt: TGTGCCAGCTCGTCCGGGACATCTTCTAACTATGGCTACACCTTC

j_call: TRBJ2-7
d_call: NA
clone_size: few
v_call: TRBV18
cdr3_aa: CASSPQQGKRYEQYF
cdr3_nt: TGTGCCAGCTCACCACAACAGGGTAAGCGCTACGAGCAGTACTTC

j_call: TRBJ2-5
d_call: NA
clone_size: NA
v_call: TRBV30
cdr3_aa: CAWSGLAQETQYF
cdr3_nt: TGTGCCTGGAGTGGGCTAGCGCAAGAGACCCAGTACTTC

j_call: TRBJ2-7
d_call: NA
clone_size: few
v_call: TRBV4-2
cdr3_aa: CASSQGDSYEQYF
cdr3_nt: TGTGCCAGCAGCCAAGGGGACTCCTACGAGCAGTACTTC

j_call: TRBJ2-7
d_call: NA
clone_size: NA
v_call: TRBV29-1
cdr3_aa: CSVGRSSYEQYF
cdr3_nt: TGCAGCGTTGGCCGGAGCTCCTACGAGCAGTACTTC

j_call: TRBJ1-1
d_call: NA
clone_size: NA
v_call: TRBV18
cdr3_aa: CASSSNGRSEAFF
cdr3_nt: TGTGCCAGCTCATCCAATGGACGGTCTGAAGCTTTCTTT

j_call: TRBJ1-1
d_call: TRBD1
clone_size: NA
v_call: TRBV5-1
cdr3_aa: CASSLQGRVNTEAFF
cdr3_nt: TGCGCCAGCAGCTTACAGGGGCGGGTGAACACTGAAGCTTTCTTT

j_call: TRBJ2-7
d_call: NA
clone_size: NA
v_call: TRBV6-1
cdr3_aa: CAIGVYEQYF
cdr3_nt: TGTGCCATCGGAGTCTACGAGCAGTACTTC

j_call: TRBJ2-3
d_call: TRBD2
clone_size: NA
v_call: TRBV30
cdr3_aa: CAWSTGLATWTDTQYF
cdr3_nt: TGTGCCTGGAGTACCGGACTAGCGACCTGGACAGATACGCAGTATTTT

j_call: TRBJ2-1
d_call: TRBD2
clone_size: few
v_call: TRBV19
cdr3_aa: CASKRGSGTYNEQFF
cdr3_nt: TGTGCCAGTAAGAGGGGTAGCGGGACCTACAATGAGCAGTTCTTC

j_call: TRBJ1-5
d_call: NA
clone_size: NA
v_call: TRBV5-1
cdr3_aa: CASSLAGGQPQHF
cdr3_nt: TGCGCCAGCAGCTTGGCGGGGGGTCAGCCCCAGCATTTT

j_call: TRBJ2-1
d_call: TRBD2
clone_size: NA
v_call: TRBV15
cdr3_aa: CATSRASGNSYNEQFF
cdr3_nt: TGTGCCACCAGCAGAGCTAGCGGGAACTCCTACAATGAGCAGTTCTTC

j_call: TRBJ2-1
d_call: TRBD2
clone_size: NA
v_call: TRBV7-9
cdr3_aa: CASSLEAGGRNEQFF
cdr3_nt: TGTGCCAGCAGCTTAGAAGCGGGAGGGCGAAATGAGCAGTTCTTC

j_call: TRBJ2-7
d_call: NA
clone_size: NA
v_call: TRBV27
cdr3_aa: CASSFVLGPSYEQYF
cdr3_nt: TGTGCCAGCAGTTTTGTTTTAGGACCGTCCTACGAGCAGTACTTC